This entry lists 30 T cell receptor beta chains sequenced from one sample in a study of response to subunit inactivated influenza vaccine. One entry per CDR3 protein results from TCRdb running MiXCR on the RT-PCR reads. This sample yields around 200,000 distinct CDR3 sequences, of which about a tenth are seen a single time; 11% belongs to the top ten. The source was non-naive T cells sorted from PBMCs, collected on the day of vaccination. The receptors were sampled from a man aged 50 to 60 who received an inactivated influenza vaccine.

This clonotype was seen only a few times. The CDR3: CASTWMGTDTQYF. The CDR3 region has the DNA TGTGCCAGCACGTGGATGGGCACAGATACGCAGTATTTT. V and J are TRBV2 and TRBJ2-3; D unresolved. The CDR3 covers 13 residues. Trimming cost V 7 bases and J 1 base, with 9 bases left between them. Per the germline V gene, CDR1 is SNHLY and CDR2 is FYNNEI.

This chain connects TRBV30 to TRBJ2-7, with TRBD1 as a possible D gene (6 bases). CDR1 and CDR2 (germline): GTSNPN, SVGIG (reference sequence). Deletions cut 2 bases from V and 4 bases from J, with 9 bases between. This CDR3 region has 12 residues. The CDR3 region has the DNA TGTGCCTGGAGTACAACAGGGTACGAGCAGTACTTC. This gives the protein CAWSTTGYEQYF.

The DNA of the CDR3 is TGCAGCGTTGAAATACACTTGAACACTGAAGCTTTCTTT. It encodes CSVEIHLNTEAFF. The chain recombines TRBV29-1 with TRBJ1-1, with no clear D. Germline V CDR1 and CDR2: SQVTM, ANQGSEA. The CDR3 consists of 13 residues. Trimming removed 2 bases from V and 0 bases from J, with 7 bases in between.

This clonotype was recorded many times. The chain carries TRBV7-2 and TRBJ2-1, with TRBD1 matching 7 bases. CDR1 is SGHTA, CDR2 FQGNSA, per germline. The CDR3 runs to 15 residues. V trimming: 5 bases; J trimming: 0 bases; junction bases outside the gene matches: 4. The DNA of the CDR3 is TGTGCCAGCAGCCCGCAGGGGGTCTCCTACAATGAGCAGTTCTTC. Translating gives CASSPQGVSYNEQFF.

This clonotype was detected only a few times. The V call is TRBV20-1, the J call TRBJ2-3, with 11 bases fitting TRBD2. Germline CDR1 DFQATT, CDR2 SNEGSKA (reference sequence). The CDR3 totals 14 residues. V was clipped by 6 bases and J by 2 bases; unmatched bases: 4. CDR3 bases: TGCAGTGCGGATAGCGGGGGGGCCACAGATACGCAGTATTTT. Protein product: CSADSGGATDTQYF.

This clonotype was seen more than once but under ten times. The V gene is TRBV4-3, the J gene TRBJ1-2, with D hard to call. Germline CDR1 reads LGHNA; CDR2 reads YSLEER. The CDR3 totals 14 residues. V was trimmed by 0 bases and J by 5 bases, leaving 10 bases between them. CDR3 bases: TGCGCCAGCAGCCAAGATACCGGGAGTTATGGCTACACCTTC. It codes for CASSQDTGSYGYTF.

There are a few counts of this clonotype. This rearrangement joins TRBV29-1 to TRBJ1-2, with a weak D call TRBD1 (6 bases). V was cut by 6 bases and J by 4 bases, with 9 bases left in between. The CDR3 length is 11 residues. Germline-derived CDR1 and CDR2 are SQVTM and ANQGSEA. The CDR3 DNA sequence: TGCAGCGTCGGGACAACCTATGGCTACACCTTC. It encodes CSVGTTYGYTF.

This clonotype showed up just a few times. CDR3 region: CASRPRREYNEQFF. The CDR3 DNA follows: TGTGCCAGCAGACCGCGCCGGGAGTACAATGAGCAGTTCTTC. The chain joins TRBV6-1 to TRBJ2-1; possible D gene TRBD2, 6 bases. The CDR3 spans 14 residues. Between the trimmed V and J ends, which lost 6 bases and 4 bases, there was a span of 13 bases. The germline gives CDR1 MNHNS, CDR2 SASEGT.

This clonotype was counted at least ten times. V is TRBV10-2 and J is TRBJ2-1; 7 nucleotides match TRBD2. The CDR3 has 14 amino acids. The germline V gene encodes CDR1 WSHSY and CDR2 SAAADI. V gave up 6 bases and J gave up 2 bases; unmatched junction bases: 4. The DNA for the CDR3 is TGCGCCAGCAGAAGGGACTACACCTACAATGAGCAGTTCTTC. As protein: CASRRDYTYNEQFF.

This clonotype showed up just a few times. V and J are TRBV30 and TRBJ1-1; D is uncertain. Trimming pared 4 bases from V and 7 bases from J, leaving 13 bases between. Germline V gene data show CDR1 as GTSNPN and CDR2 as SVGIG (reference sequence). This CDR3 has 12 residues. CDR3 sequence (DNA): TGTGCCTGGATTAGGGTTATGGATGAAGCTTTCTTT. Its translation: CAWIRVMDEAFF.

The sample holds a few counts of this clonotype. The CDR3 DNA reads TGTGCCAGCAGCACACAGGGGGGAGCCTACGAGCAGTACTTC. It encodes CASSTQGGAYEQYF. This chain links TRBV7-3 with TRBJ2-7; 8 bases fit TRBD1. CDR1 and CDR2 (germline): SGHTA, FQGTGA. Unmatched junction bases numbered 5, after V lost 5 bases and J lost 2 bases. The CDR3 has 14 amino acids.

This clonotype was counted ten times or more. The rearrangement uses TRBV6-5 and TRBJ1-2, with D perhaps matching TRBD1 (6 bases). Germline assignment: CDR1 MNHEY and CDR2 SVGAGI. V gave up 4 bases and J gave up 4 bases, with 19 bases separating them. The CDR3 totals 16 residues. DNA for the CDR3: TGTGCCAGCAGTTCACTCCAGGCCGTAGGGGGCTATGGCTACACCTTC. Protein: CASSSLQAVGGYGYTF.

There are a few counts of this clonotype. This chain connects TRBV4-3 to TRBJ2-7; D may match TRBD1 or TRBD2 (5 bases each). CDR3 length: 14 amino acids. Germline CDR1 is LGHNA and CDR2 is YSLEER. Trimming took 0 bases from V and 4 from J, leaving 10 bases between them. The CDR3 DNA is TGCGCCAGCAGCCAAGAACGGGGCAGATACGAGCAGTACTTC. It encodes CASSQERGRYEQYF.

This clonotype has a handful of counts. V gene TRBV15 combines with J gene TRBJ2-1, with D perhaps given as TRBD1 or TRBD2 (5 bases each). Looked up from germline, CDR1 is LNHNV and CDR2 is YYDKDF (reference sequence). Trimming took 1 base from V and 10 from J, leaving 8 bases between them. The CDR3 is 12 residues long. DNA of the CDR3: TGTGCCACCAGCAGAGTGAGGGGCGAGCAGTTCTTC. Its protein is CATSRVRGEQFF.

In DNA form, the CDR3 reads TGTGCCAGCAGGGGAACAGACGGGACTAGCAGCCCAGATACGCAGTATTTT. Translation: CASRGTDGTSSPDTQYF. The chain is built from TRBV21-1 and TRBJ2-3; no DNA check was done on the table's D call, TRBD2. TRBV21-1 is a recognized pseudogene. The CDR3 runs to 17 residues.

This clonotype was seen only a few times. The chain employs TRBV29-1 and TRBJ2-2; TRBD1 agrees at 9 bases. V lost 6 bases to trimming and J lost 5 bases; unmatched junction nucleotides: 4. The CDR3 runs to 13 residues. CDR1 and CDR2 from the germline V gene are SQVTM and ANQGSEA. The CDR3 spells CSVAGQGTGELFF. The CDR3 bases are TGCAGCGTAGCCGGACAGGGGACCGGGGAGCTGTTTTTT.

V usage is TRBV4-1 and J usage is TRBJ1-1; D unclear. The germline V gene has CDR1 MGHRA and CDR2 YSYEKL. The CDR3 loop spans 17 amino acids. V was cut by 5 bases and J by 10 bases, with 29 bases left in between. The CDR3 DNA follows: TGCGCCAGCAGCGGATCCCGGAGGGCCGACGGGGTCAGTGGAGCTTTCTTT. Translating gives CASSGSRRADGVSGAFF.

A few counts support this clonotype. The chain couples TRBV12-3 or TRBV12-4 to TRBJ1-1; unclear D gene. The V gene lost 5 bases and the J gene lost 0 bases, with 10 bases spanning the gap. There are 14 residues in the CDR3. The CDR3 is CASSPWAMNTEAFF. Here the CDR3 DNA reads TGTGCCAGCAGTCCCTGGGCAATGAACACTGAAGCTTTCTTT.

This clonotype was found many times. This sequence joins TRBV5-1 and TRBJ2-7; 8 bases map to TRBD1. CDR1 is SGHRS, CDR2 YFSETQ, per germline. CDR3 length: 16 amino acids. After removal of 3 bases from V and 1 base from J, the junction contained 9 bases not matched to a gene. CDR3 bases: TGCGCCAGCAGCTACTTCCCCGGACAGGGATCCTACGAGCAGTACTTC. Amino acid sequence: CASSYFPGQGSYEQYF.

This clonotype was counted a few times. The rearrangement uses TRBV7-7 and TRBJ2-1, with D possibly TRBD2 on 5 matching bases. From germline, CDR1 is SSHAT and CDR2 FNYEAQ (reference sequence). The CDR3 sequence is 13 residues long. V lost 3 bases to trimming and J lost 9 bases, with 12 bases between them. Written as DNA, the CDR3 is TGTGCCAGCAGCTTGCTAGCTTCCACTGAGCAGTTCTTC. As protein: CASSLLASTEQFF.

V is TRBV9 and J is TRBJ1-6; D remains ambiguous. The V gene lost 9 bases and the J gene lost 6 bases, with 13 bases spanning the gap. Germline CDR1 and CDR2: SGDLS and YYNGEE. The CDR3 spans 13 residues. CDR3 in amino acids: CATGGRSNSPLHF. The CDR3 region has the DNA TGTGCCACCGGTGGAAGGAGTAATTCACCCCTCCACTTT. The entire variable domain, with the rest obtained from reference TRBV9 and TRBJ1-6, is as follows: DSGVTQTPKHLITATGQRVTLRCSPRSGDLSVYWYQQSLDQGLQFLIQYYNGEERAKGNILERFSAQQFPDLHSELNLSSLELGDSALYFCATGGRSNSPLHFGNGTRLTVT.

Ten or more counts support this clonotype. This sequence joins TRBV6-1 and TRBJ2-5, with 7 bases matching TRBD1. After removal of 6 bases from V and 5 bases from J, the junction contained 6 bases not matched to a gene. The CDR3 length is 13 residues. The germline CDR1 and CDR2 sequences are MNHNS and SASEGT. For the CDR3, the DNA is TGTGCCAGCAGGTCACAGGGGACGGAGACCCAGTACTTC. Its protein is CASRSQGTETQYF.

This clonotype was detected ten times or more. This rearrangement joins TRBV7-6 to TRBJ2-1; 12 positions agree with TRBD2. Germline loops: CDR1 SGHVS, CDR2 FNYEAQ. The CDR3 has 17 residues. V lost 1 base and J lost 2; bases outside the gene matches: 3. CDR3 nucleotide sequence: TGTGCCAGCAGCTTAGAGGCTAGCGGGAGGGCCTACAATGAGCAGTTCTTC. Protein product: CASSLEASGRAYNEQFF.

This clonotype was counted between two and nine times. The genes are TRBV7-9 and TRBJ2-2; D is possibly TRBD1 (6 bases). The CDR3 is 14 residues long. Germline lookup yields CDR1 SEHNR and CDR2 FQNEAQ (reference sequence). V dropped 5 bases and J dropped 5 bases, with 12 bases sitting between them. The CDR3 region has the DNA TGTGCCAGCAGCCGGGGACAAAGGACCGGGGAGCTGTTTTTT. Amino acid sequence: CASSRGQRTGELFF.

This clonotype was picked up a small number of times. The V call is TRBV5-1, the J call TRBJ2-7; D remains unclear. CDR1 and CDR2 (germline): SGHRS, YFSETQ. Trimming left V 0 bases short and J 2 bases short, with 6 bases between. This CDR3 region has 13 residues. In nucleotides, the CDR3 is TGCGCCAGCAGCTTGGACGGTACCTACGAGCAGTACTTC. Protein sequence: CASSLDGTYEQYF.

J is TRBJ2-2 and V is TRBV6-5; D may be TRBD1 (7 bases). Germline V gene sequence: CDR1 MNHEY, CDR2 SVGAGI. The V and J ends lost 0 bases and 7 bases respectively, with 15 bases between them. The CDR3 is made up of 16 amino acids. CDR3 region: CASSYSIRGVIGELFF. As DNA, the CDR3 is TGTGCCAGCAGTTACTCGATCAGGGGGGTGATCGGGGAGCTGTTTTTT.

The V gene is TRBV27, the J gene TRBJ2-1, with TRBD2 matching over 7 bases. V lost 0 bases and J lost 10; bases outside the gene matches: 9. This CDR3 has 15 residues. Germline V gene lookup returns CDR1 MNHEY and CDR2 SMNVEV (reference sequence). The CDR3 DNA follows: TGTGCCAGCAGTTTATCAACAGCGGGATTGGGGGAGCAGTTCTTC. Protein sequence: CASSLSTAGLGEQFF.

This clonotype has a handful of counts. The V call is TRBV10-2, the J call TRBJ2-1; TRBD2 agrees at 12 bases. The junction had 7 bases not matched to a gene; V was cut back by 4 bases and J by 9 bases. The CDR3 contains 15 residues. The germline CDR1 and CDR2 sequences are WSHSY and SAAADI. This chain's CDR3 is CASSAASGGAVEQFF. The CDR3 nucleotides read TGCGCCAGCAGTGCGGCTAGCGGGGGGGCAGTTGAGCAGTTCTTC.

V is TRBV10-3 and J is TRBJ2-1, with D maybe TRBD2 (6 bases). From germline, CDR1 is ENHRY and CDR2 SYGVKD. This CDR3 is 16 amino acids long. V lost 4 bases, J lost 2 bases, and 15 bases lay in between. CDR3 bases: TGTGCCATCAGTGGACAAGTGGGAGGAGCCTACAATGAGCAGTTCTTC. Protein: CAISGQVGGAYNEQFF.

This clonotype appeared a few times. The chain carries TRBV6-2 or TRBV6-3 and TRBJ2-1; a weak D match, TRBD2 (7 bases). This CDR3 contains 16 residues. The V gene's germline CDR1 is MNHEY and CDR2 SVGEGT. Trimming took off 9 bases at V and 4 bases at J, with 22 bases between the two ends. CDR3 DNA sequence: TGTGCCAGAAGGGGGGGGACCATCAACGAATACAATGAGCAGTTCTTC. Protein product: CARRGGTINEYNEQFF.